This TCR beta chain comes out of a study of OX40 agonist ivuxolimab in advanced cancers. As for the study more broadly: The costimulatory receptor OX40 (CD134) was targeted by ivuxolimab, a fully human IgG2 agonistic monoclonal antibody. Among the roughly 52 dose-escalation patients, 19 had hepatocellular carcinoma, roughly 15 melanoma, 9 renal cell carcinoma and 9 head and neck cancer. Intravenous ivuxolimab was administered to patients every 2 weeks at six dose levels: 0.01, 0.1, 0.3, 1.5, 3 and 10 mg/kg. The monotherapy dose-escalation portion (N of about 49 patients) of the phase I ivuxolimab trial is reported in the paper. Partial responses were achieved by three dose-escalation patients, of whom one had hepatocellular carcinoma and two had cutaneous melanoma. A male proportion of 82.7% and a mean age of approximately 58 years, ranging from roughly 20 to 80, were recorded for the dose-escalation cohort. Prior anti-PD-1, anti-PD-L1 or anti-CTLA-4 therapy was permitted, and 35% to 40% of dose-escalation patients had received checkpoint inhibitors. Peripheral TCRbeta sequencing aimed to test whether ivuxolimab altered TCR sequence diversity and caused clonal T-cell expansion.

This clone is a singleton in its sample. There is no known antigen for this receptor. Base qualities are missing; no much larger clone stands one base away. The germline V gene provides CDR1 SNHLY and CDR2 FYNNEI. Counted from cysteine to phenylalanine, this CDR3 has 14 amino acids. The DNA shown is the 42-base CDR3, in frame from base 1. Trimming removed 6 bases from V and 7 bases from J; the gene matches leave 6 bases unexplained. Broad study findings and their caveats: In partial responders in the 0.1-3.0 mg/kg groups, normalized peripheral clonal expansion was found to be among the lowest, especially among CD8+ T cells. Antigen specificity was not determined for the clonally expanded peripheral T cells. At doses of 0.1 to 3.0 mg/kg, clonal expansion of both CD4+ and CD8+ T cells in blood was seen between baseline and week 6. Low levels of normalized T-cell clonal expansion were also seen in some patients who did not respond. After ivuxolimab, more expanded clones were found on average in CD8+ T cells than in CD4+ T cells.

The trial excluded patients who had a history of autoimmune disease or who were on systemic immunosuppression. In every dose cohort, peripheral blood was drawn for TCR sequencing at baseline, cycle 4 day 1, and cycle 7 day 1. Samples were obtained from an open-label, multicenter, first-in-human phase I dose-escalation trial of ivuxolimab. Adults with locally advanced or metastatic melanoma, renal cell carcinoma, hepatocellular carcinoma or head and neck squamous cell carcinoma were enrolled in the trial. CD4+ and CD8+ T cells were sorted separately from peripheral blood before TCR sequencing. Genomic DNA was isolated from the sorted cells so that the TCRbeta CDR3 region could be sequenced. TCRbeta CDR3 regions were sequenced using the immunoSEQ Assay. As stored in TCRdb, this immuneACCESS dataset retains in-frame rearrangements with V and J assigned. A fraction of the clones does not appear; measured against another copy, unresolved V genes explain less than half of the discrepancy, and the remainder lacks a known reason. Recorded for this sample are over 45,000 clones; 75% to 85% of them occurred a single time. The ten top clones hold about 3.1% of the sample.

Source: CD4+ or CD8+ T cells sorted from blood, taken in a trial of the OX40 agonist ivuxolimab. The chain joins TRBV2 to TRBJ2-2; TRBD2 aligns with 9 central bases. This TCR came from an adult with an advanced solid tumor such as melanoma, head and neck, liver or kidney cancer. CDR3 protein: CASRPGLAIGELFF. The DNA reads as follows: TGTGCCAGCAGGCCGGGACTAGCTATCGGGGAGCTGTTTTTT.